Listed below are T cell receptor beta chains from one sample, sequenced in a study of PD-1 blockade in classical Hodgkin lymphoma. TCRdb's table, derived via immunoSEQ multiplex PCR, lists solely in-frame clones and lacks some. The sample consists of some 93,000 clones, about 77% of them appearing once. Source: peripheral blood mononuclear cells (PBMCs), taken before the fourth cycle of nivolumab. The source is a human donor with classical Hodgkin lymphoma. CDR3s include the opening cysteine and the closing phenylalanine or tryptophan. A D gene is named only where the DNA matches it firmly. Expanded clones are given a class, and other clones once, few, many or no size at all.

V,J,D,size,CDR3,DNA
TRBV2,TRBJ2-2,.,.,CASSPWSGELFF,TGTGCCAGCAGCCCGTGGTCCGGGGAGCTGTTTTTT
TRBV5-1,TRBJ2-5,TRBD2,.,CASSLGLAVQETQYF,TGCGCCAGCAGCTTGGGACTAGCTGTCCAAGAGACCCAGTACTTC
TRBV11-2,TRBJ1-2,TRBD1,few,CASSSDRGGYGYTF,TGTGCCAGCAGCTCGGACAGGGGGGGCTATGGCTACACCTTC
TRBV5-4,TRBJ2-7,TRBD1,.,CASSRGQVGLYEQYF,TGTGCCAGCAGCCGTGGACAGGTTGGTCTCTACGAGCAGTACTTC
TRBV29-1,TRBJ2-7,.,.,CSVRGGALPYEQYF,TGCAGCGTGAGGGGGGGAGCGCTACCCTACGAGCAGTACTTC
TRBV18,TRBJ1-1,.,.,CASSPQEGGTEAFF,TGTGCCAGCTCACCCCAGGAGGGGGGAACTGAAGCTTTCTTT
TRBV4-1,TRBJ2-1,.,once,CASSQDWLNNEQFF,TGCGCCAGCAGCCAAGATTGGTTAAACAATGAGCAGTTCTTC
TRBV11-3,TRBJ2-3,TRBD2,few,CASSLGLAGFTDTQYF,TGTGCCAGCAGCTTAGGACTAGCGGGCTTCACAGATACGCAGTATTTT
TRBV5-4,TRBJ1-1,.,few,CASSRGQNTEAFF,TGTGCCAGCAGCCGAGGACAGAACACTGAAGCTTTCTTT
TRBV19,TRBJ2-5,TRBD2,.,CASSTRLAGAQETQYF,TGTGCCAGTAGTACCAGACTAGCGGGGGCCCAAGAGACCCAGTACTTC
TRBV7-8,TRBJ1-4,.,.,CASSLGVGASIEKLFF,TGTGCCAGCAGCTTAGGTGTGGGGGCGTCGATTGAAAAACTGTTTTTT
TRBV18,TRBJ2-1,TRBD1,.,CASSPETGNNEQFF,TGTGCCAGCTCACCGGAGACAGGGAACAATGAGCAGTTCTTC
TRBV2,TRBJ2-7,.,few,CASSAGGGPYEQYF,TGTGCCAGCAGTGCAGGAGGGGGGCCTTACGAGCAGTACTTC
TRBV6-6,TRBJ1-5,.,.,CASSYLGVGNQPQHF,TGTGCCAGCAGTTATCTAGGGGTTGGCAATCAGCCCCAGCATTTT
TRBV27,TRBJ1-2,TRBD1,.,CASSPLTGDYGYTF,TGTGCCAGCAGTCCTCTTACAGGGGACTATGGCTACACCTTC
TRBV30,TRBJ1-4,.,.,CAWSPWQGYEKLFF,TGTGCCTGGAGTCCGTGGCAGGGGTATGAAAAACTGTTTTTT
TRBV28,TRBJ1-4,.,.,CASSLTRGDEKLFF,TGTGCCAGCAGTTTGACCAGGGGAGACGAAAAACTGTTTTTT
TRBV5-1,TRBJ2-5,.,.,CASSLGPQETQYF,TGCGCCAGCAGCTTGGGGCCCCAAGAGACCCAGTACTTC
TRBV5-4,TRBJ2-3,TRBD2,.,CASSGGLADYRTDTQYF,TGTGCCAGCAGCGGGGGACTAGCGGACTATCGCACAGATACGCAGTATTTT
TRBV5-1,TRBJ1-1,.,.,CASSFSGGTEAFF,TGCGCCAGCAGCTTCTCAGGTGGGACTGAAGCTTTCTTT
TRBV5-8,TRBJ1-4,.,.,CASSLGQLNEKLFF,TGTGCCAGCAGCTTGGGTCAGCTTAATGAAAAACTGTTTTTT
TRBV2,TRBJ2-5,.,.,CASSRPLLEETQYF,TGTGCCAGCAGCCGACCTCTGCTGGAGGAGACCCAGTACTTC
TRBV6-5,TRBJ2-3,.,once,CASSYGLPGTDTQYF,TGTGCCAGCAGTTACGGCCTCCCAGGCACAGATACGCAGTATTTT
TRBV7-9,TRBJ1-1,.,.,CASSLAPMGNTEAFF,TGTGCCAGCAGCTTAGCCCCCATGGGTAACACTGAAGCTTTCTTT
TRBV6-5,TRBJ1-6,.,.,CASRIDRDNSPLHF,TGTGCCAGCAGAATCGACAGAGATAATTCACCCCTCCACTTT
TRBV30,TRBJ1-2,.,.,CAWSRQVGGYTF,TGTGCCTGGAGTCGTCAGGTTGGCGGCTACACCTTC
TRBV18,TRBJ1-5,.,.,CASSAERVNQPQHF,TGTGCCAGCTCAGCGGAAAGGGTCAATCAGCCCCAGCATTTT
TRBV27,TRBJ2-7,.,few,CASRPGGTSYEQYF,TGTGCCAGCAGGCCCGGAGGGACCTCCTACGAGCAGTACTTC
TRBV5-6,TRBJ2-5,.,.,CASSGGSRETQYF,TGTGCCAGCAGCGGGGGATCACGGGAGACCCAGTACTTC
TRBV6-5,TRBJ1-1,TRBD1,.,CASSYVVTGAEAFF,TGTGCCAGCAGTTATGTGGTTACAGGGGCAGAAGCTTTCTTT
TRBV6-6,TRBJ1-2,TRBD1,once,CASRRQGTLSNYGYTF,TGTGCCAGCAGGAGACAGGGAACTTTGTCTAACTATGGCTACACCTTC
TRBV2,TRBJ1-5,.,.,CASRDGTLSNQPQHF,TGTGCCAGCAGAGATGGGACACTTAGCAATCAGCCCCAGCATTTT
TRBV6-5,TRBJ2-3,.,.,CASSLASGTDTQYF,TGTGCCAGCAGTCTTGCAAGCGGCACAGATACGCAGTATTTT
TRBV7-2,TRBJ2-7,.,.,CASSLLGPLSYEQYF,TGTGCCAGCAGCTTATTAGGACCACTATCCTACGAGCAGTACTTC
TRBV6-5,TRBJ2-3,TRBD1,.,CASTRQGASTDTQYF,TGTGCCAGCACTCGGCAGGGGGCGAGCACAGATACGCAGTATTTT
TRBV30,TRBJ1-5,.,.,CAWSGQSNQPQHF,TGTGCCTGGAGCGGACAGTCCAATCAGCCCCAGCATTTT
TRBV28,TRBJ2-3,.,.,CASIGGTDTQYF,TGTGCCAGCATAGGAGGCACAGATACGCAGTATTTT
TRBV19,TRBJ1-5,.,.,CASSPYGTNSNQPQHF,TGTGCCAGTAGTCCCTACGGGACGAATAGCAATCAGCCCCAGCATTTT
TRBV5-1,TRBJ2-1,.,.,CASSLGGLENEQFF,TGCGCCAGCAGCTTGGGGGGGCTAGAAAATGAGCAGTTCTTC
TRBV9,TRBJ1-1,TRBD1,.,CASSVQGANTEAFF,TGTGCCAGCAGCGTACAGGGGGCGAACACTGAAGCTTTCTTT
TRBV28,TRBJ2-7,.,.,CASSLWGERVGEQYF,TGTGCCAGCAGTTTATGGGGGGAGAGGGTTGGGGAGCAGTACTTC
TRBV6-4,TRBJ1-2,.,.,CASSDNRNYGYTF,TGTGCCAGCAGTGACAACAGGAACTATGGCTACACCTTC
TRBV9,TRBJ2-6,TRBD2,.,CASSPGGSGANVLTF,TGTGCCAGCAGCCCGGGGGGAAGTGGGGCCAACGTCCTGACTTTC
TRBV7-6,TRBJ2-2,TRBD1,.,CASTQTGGIGGELFF,TGTGCCAGCACCCAGACAGGGGGCATCGGCGGGGAGCTGTTTTTT